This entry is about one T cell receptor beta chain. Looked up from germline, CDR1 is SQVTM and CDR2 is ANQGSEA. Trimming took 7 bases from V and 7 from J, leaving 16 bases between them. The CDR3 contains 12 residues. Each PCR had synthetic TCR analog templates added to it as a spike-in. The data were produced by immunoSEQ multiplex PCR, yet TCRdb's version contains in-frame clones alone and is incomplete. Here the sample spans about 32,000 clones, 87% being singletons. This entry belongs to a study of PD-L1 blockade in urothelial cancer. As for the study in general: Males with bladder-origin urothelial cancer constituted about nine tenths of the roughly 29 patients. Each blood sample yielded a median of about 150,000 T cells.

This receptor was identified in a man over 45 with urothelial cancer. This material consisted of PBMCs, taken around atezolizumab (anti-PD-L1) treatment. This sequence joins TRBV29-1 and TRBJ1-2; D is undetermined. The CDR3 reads CSALAVIGGYTF. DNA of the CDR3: TGCAGCGCTCTTGCGGTAATCGGTGGCTACACCTTC.